The entry that follows covers one TCR beta chain sequence. This specimen comes from a study of blood T cell repertoires in COVID-19. The method was immunoSEQ multiplex PCR; TCRdb's version includes in-frame clones alone and lacks a portion of them. The table includes some 180,000 clones, around 81% detected once. This CDR3 spans 15 amino acids. Germline assignment: CDR1 MNHEY and CDR2 SVGAGI. With 6 bases removed from V and 4 bases from J, the gap between germline ends came to 16 bases. The sequenced sample consisted of peripheral blood. This TCR was recovered from a woman between 35 and 50 years old with COVID-19, enrolled during active disease. The rearrangement uses TRBV6-5 and TRBJ1-5; D is possibly TRBD1 (6 bases). The CDR3 sequence: CASSLGGTQNQPQHF. CDR3 nucleotides: TGTGCCAGCAGCCTTGGGGGCACACAAAATCAGCCCCAGCATTTT.